Listed here are 10 T cell receptor beta chains from one sample, sequenced in a study of Ad26.COV2.S vaccination and SARS-CoV-2 variants (dated by TCRdb to about 2021). Library preparation employed the immunoSEQ multiplex PCR assay. As stored in TCRdb, this immuneACCESS dataset retains in-frame rearrangements with V and J assigned. A fraction of the clones does not appear; measured against another copy, unresolved V genes explain less than half of the discrepancy, and the remainder lacks a known reason. Across this sample there are about 350,000 clones, with about 89% seen only once. The ten top clones hold roughly 4.8% of the sample. Interpreted using the paper, the treatment or condition label stands for: approximately 18 received Ad26.COV2.S at low or high dose, single or two shots; about 5 received placebo; per-sample allocation not given. Repertoires of vaccine and placebo recipients were sequenced from samples taken on day 63 after the first injection.

Sample: peripheral blood, taken in a trial of Ad26.COV2.S vaccine versus placebo. The receptors come from a person between 18 and 59 years old who received the Ad26.COV2.S COVID-19 vaccine or a placebo.

J is TRBJ2-3 and V is TRBV5-4, with 10 bases identical to TRBD1. Trimming cost V 6 bases and J 4 bases; bases outside gene matches: 11. Germline V CDR1 and CDR2: SGHNT, YYREEE (reference sequence). The CDR3 totals 16 residues. CDR3 residues: CASTFTGQGEADTQYF. The CDR3 DNA reads TGTGCCAGCACCTTTACCGGACAGGGGGAAGCAGATACGCAGTATTTT.

V is TRBV4-1 and J is TRBJ1-1; D is possibly TRBD1 (6 bases). Germline loops: CDR1 MGHRA, CDR2 YSYEKL. The CDR3 sequence is 15 residues long. V lost 0 bases and J lost 7, with 15 bases in between. CDR3 in amino acids: CASSQDPVGGGEAFF. The DNA of the CDR3 is TGCGCCAGCAGCCAAGATCCCGTGGGGGGCGGTGAAGCTTTCTTT.

This clone was seen just once. The rearrangement uses TRBV11-2 and TRBJ1-1; tentatively, D is TRBD1 (5 bases). The length of the CDR3 is 14 residues. V dropped 5 bases and J dropped 0 bases, with 10 bases sitting between them. In germline, CDR1 is SGHAT, CDR2 FQNNGV. This CDR3 reads CASSRGPMNTEAFF. The DNA of the CDR3 is TGTGCCAGCAGCAGGGGACCCATGAACACTGAAGCTTTCTTT.

The V and J genes are TRBV29-1 and TRBJ1-2; 8 bases line up with TRBD1. The CDR3 runs 13 residues. V shed 6 bases, J shed 2 bases, and the junction held 5 bases outside the gene matches. CDR1 and CDR2 (germline): SQVTM, ANQGSEA. The CDR3 here is CSVGTGFNYGYTF. The CDR3 DNA reads as TGCAGCGTCGGGACAGGCTTCAACTATGGCTACACCTTC.

The V gene is TRBV7-9, the J gene TRBJ1-4; D call uncertain. The germline CDR1 and CDR2 sequences are SEHNR and FQNEAQ (reference sequence). Trimming removed 6 bases at V and 10 bases at J, with 9 bases between. This CDR3 region has 11 residues. CDR3 in amino acids: CASRSEGKLFF. The CDR3 nucleotides are TGTGCCAGCAGGTCCGAGGGAAAACTGTTTTTT.

The chain recombines TRBV7-9 with TRBJ1-1; D possibly corresponds to TRBD1 (5 bases). The CDR3 covers 16 residues. Between the trimmed V and J ends, which lost 5 bases and 5 bases, there was a span of 21 bases. Germline V CDR1 and CDR2: SEHNR, FQNEAQ (reference sequence). CDR3 coding DNA: TGTGCCAGCAGCGCCAGACGCCTGAGGGAGGGGACTGAAGCTTTCTTT. Its translation: CASSARRLREGTEAFF.

This clone has just one count. This chain connects TRBV9 to TRBJ1-2; D gene uncertain. The CDR3 totals 15 residues. Germline V gives CDR1 SGDLS, CDR2 YYNGEE. Trimming took off 3 bases at V and 5 bases at J, with 17 bases between the two ends. The CDR3 coding sequence is TGTGCCAGCAGCGGTTCGCTCTCTCGGCGATATGGCTACACCTTC. Translation gives CASSGSLSRRYGYTF.

As to this clone: The junction differs from germline at one of its ends, possibly a read error. The chain recombines TRBV28 with TRBJ1-2, with TRBD1 as a possible D gene (6 bases). Germline loops: CDR1 MDHEN, CDR2 SYDVKM. The CDR3 consists of 13 residues. Here the CDR3 reads CAGSPQGSYGYTF. CDR3 DNA sequence: TGTGCCGGCAGTCCACAGGGTTCCTATGGCTACACCTTC.

The chain employs TRBV5-1 and TRBJ2-7, with 9 bases aligning to TRBD1. CDR3 size: 13 residues. Germline trimming cut 7 bases from V and 3 bases from J; bases unmatched to any gene: 5. The V gene's germline CDR1 is SGHRS and CDR2 YFSETQ. DNA of the CDR3: TGCGCCAGCCAGGGACAGGGTGACTACGAGCAGTACTTC. It specifies CASQGQGDYEQYF.

The V and J genes are TRBV19 and TRBJ2-6, with 8 bases matching TRBD1. V lost 3 bases to trimming and J lost 0 bases; unmatched junction nucleotides: 1. The germline V gene encodes CDR1 LNHDA and CDR2 SQIVND (reference sequence). This CDR3 contains 16 residues. The DNA of the CDR3 is TGTGCCAGTAGTATGGACAGGGCCTCTGGGGCCAACGTCCTGACTTTC. This sequence encodes CASSMDRASGANVLTF.